One and the same sample provided the 20 T cell receptor beta chains below, sequenced in a study of cytomegalovirus exposure and HLA in healthy donors. Use of 60 Vbeta and 13 Jbeta primers characterized the PCR. Using immunoSEQ multiplex PCR, the repertoire was profiled, and TCRdb retains in-frame clones only, with some absent. Altogether more than 140,000 clones are present, 82% being singletons, with the ten largest covering roughly 3.2%. Sequencing used PBMCs. These TCRs come from a man aged 18-30 years in good health and CMV-seropositive.

This clone was observed once. The chain is built from TRBV5-4 and TRBJ1-1; no firm D call. This CDR3 region has 14 residues. Germline CDR1 is SGHNT and CDR2 is YYREEE (reference sequence). Trimming cost V 0 bases and J 2 bases, with 8 bases left between them. The CDR3 spells CASSLEGGNTEAFF. DNA of the CDR3: TGTGCCAGCAGCTTGGAAGGAGGAAACACTGAAGCTTTCTTT.

The rearrangement joins TRBV5-6 to TRBJ1-1; 7 bases fit TRBD1. V gave up 4 bases and J gave up 0 bases; unmatched junction bases: 3. The CDR3 is made up of 14 amino acids. CDR1 is SGHDT, CDR2 YYEEEE, per germline. This CDR3 is CASSVGQMNTEAFF. DNA for the CDR3: TGTGCCAGCAGCGTGGGACAGATGAACACTGAAGCTTTCTTT.

This chain links TRBV25-1 with TRBJ1-2, with 10 bases lining up with TRBD1. V lost 5 bases, J lost 1 base, and 4 bases stayed unmatched. Germline CDR1 is MGHDK and CDR2 is SYGVNS. The CDR3 covers 15 residues. The CDR3, as DNA: TGTGCCAGCAGTTTCGGACAGGGGGTTAACTATGGCTACACCTTC. It is translated as CASSFGQGVNYGYTF.

The CDR3 nucleotides read TGTGCCAGCAGTTACGACACAATGGCAGGAAACACCATATATTTT. It is translated as CASSYDTMAGNTIYF. The rearrangement joins TRBV6-5 to TRBJ1-3, with no clear D. The CDR3 runs 15 residues. Germline V lookup: CDR1 MNHEY, CDR2 SVGAGI. V dropped 2 bases and J dropped 4 bases, with 12 bases sitting between them.

The chain is built from TRBV6-1 and TRBJ2-6, with D perhaps TRBD1 (5 bases). CDR3 length: 15 residues. Germline loops: CDR1 MNHNS, CDR2 SASEGT. V was shortened by 7 bases and J by 1 base, with 11 bases between the two germline ends. The CDR3 loop reads CASIPDRSGANVLTF. Written as DNA, the CDR3 is TGTGCCAGCATCCCTGACAGATCTGGGGCCAACGTCCTGACTTTC.

The rearrangement uses TRBV6-1 and TRBJ2-7; 12 nucleotides align to TRBD2. Per the germline V gene, CDR1 is MNHNS and CDR2 is SASEGT. The trim removed 2 bases at V and 5 bases at J, leaving 10 bases unmatched. CDR3 length: 17 residues. The CDR3 DNA follows: TGTGCCAGCAGTGAAAAAAAACTAGCGGGAGGTGGCGACGAGCAGTACTTC. It encodes CASSEKKLAGGGDEQYF.

This rearrangement joins TRBV27 to TRBJ1-2, with 9 bases identical to TRBD1. The length of the CDR3 is 15 residues. CDR1 is MNHEY and CDR2 is SMNVEV in the germline V gene (reference sequence). The junction had 9 bases not matched to a gene; V was cut back by 8 bases and J by 2 bases. CDR3 nucleotides: TGTGCCAGCCGCCCTGGGACAGGGTCCAACTATGGCTACACCTTC. This gives the protein CASRPGTGSNYGYTF.

The CDR3, as DNA: TGCGCCAGCAGCTCTCGGGACAGAACCAATGAGCAGTTCTTC. This sequence encodes CASSSRDRTNEQFF. This chain uses TRBV5-1 with TRBJ2-1; TRBD1 agrees at 7 bases. Germline V gene lookup returns CDR1 SGHRS and CDR2 YFSETQ. The CDR3 runs 14 residues. After removal of 3 bases from V and 6 bases from J, the junction contained 6 bases not matched to a gene. The full variable domain, with the rest looked up from reference TRBV5-1 and TRBJ2-1, is KAGVTQTPRYLIKTRGQQVTLSCSPISGHRSVSWYQQTPGQGLQFLFEYFSETQRNKGNFPGRFSGRQFSNSRSEMNVSTLELGDSALYLCASSSRDRTNEQFFGPGTRLTVL.

The rearrangement joins TRBV5-1 to TRBJ2-7; TRBD1 aligns across 7 bases. The ends lost 2 bases at V and 6 bases at J; junction bases unmatched: 8. Germline values: CDR1 SGHRS, CDR2 YFSETQ. The CDR3 sequence is 14 residues long. CDR3 sequence (DNA): TGCGCCAGCAGCTTTGACAGGGAGTTGTCCGAGCAGTACTTC. Its translation: CASSFDRELSEQYF.

The chain recombines TRBV5-8 with TRBJ1-2, with D hard to call. Trimming pared 4 bases from V and 0 bases from J, leaving 19 bases between. The CDR3 contains 17 residues. Germline loops: CDR1 SGHTS, CDR2 YDEGEE. The CDR3 spells CASSPVRGTDPNYGYTF. The CDR3 nucleotides are TGTGCCAGCAGCCCGGTACGGGGAACAGACCCTAACTATGGCTACACCTTC.

The chain employs TRBV29-1 and TRBJ1-2; TRBD1 matches 9 bases. This CDR3 contains 14 residues. With V trimmed by 3 bases and J by 8 bases, 10 bases remained unmatched. The germline V gene encodes CDR1 SQVTM and CDR2 ANQGSEA. CDR3 nucleotide sequence: TGCAGCGTTGAGGATCCGGACAGGGGAGAAGGCTACACCTTC. Its translation: CSVEDPDRGEGYTF.

This rearrangement joins TRBV19 to TRBJ2-1; 7 bases are a match to TRBD2. CDR1 and CDR2 (germline): LNHDA, SQIVND (reference sequence). V trimming: 3 bases; J trimming: 8 bases; junction bases outside the gene matches: 19. The CDR3 extends over 18 amino acids. This CDR3 is CASSIDPPSSGHSHEQFF. For the CDR3, the DNA is TGTGCCAGTAGTATCGATCCCCCCTCTAGCGGCCACTCTCATGAGCAGTTCTTC.

This clone was seen only a few times. The rearrangement links TRBV30 to TRBJ2-6; the match to TRBD1 covers 8 bases. This CDR3 contains 14 residues. The junction had 2 bases not matched to a gene; V was cut back by 5 bases and J by 2 bases. Per the germline V gene, CDR1 is GTSNPN and CDR2 is SVGIG (reference sequence). This CDR3 reads CAWDRGAGANVLTF. The CDR3 DNA follows: TGTGCCTGGGACAGGGGAGCTGGGGCCAACGTCCTGACTTTC.

This chain joins TRBV5-5 and TRBJ2-2; the match to TRBD2 covers 7 bases. Per germline, CDR1 SGHKS and CDR2 YYEKEE (reference sequence). CDR3 length equals 16 residues. After removal of 3 bases from V and 4 bases from J, the junction contained 9 bases not matched to a gene. CDR3 sequence: CASSWASGGGTGELFF. The CDR3 DNA reads TGTGCCAGCAGCTGGGCTAGCGGTGGGGGCACCGGGGAGCTGTTTTTT.

This rearrangement joins TRBV27 to TRBJ1-6, with D tentatively TRBD1 (6 bases). Germline V CDR1 and CDR2: MNHEY, SMNVEV (reference sequence). The CDR3 contains 15 residues. The germline V and J ends were trimmed by 9 bases and 6 bases, with 18 bases remaining between them. The CDR3 DNA reads as TGTGCCAGTACCTCCCAACAGGGCCTTAATTCACCCCTCCACTTT. This translates into CASTSQQGLNSPLHF.

This chain joins TRBV28 and TRBJ2-7, with 10 nucleotides matching TRBD1. Germline V gene data show CDR1 as MDHEN and CDR2 as SYDVKM. V lost 5 bases, J lost 12 bases, and 13 bases stayed unmatched. The CDR3 totals 14 residues. CDR3 amino acids: CASSRTGTGAKPYF. CDR3 nucleotides: TGTGCCAGCAGTCGCACCGGGACAGGGGCCAAACCGTACTTC.

The chain joins TRBV19 to TRBJ1-1; a possible D gene is TRBD1 (5 bases). Trimming cost V 5 bases and J 4 bases, with 20 bases left between them. The CDR3 runs 16 residues. Per the germline V gene, CDR1 is LNHDA and CDR2 is SQIVND (reference sequence). The CDR3 DNA is TGTGCCAGTAGTCCAGGTAGAACCGACAGACCCACTGAAGCTTTCTTT. Encoded protein: CASSPGRTDRPTEAFF.

This clone was picked up one time. The chain couples TRBV5-4 to TRBJ1-1, with 10 bases lining up with TRBD1. The CDR3 length is 15 residues. V shed 0 bases, J shed 5 bases, and the junction held 4 bases outside the gene matches. Germline values: CDR1 SGHNT, CDR2 YYREEE (reference sequence). The CDR3 DNA is TGTGCCAGCAGCTTGGCTGACAGGGGGCTTACTGAAGCTTTCTTT. This translates into CASSLADRGLTEAFF.

The count of this clone is one. The chain links TRBV27 to TRBJ2-7; 9 bases fit TRBD2. The CDR3 has 14 residues. The trim removed 4 bases at V and 3 bases at J, leaving 4 bases unmatched. Germline-derived CDR1 and CDR2 are MNHEY and SMNVEV (reference sequence). CDR3 in DNA: TGTGCCAGCAGTTGGGGTAGCGGGGGCTACGAGCAGTACTTC. Translated: CASSWGSGGYEQYF.

The chain combines TRBV11-2 with TRBJ2-7; TRBD1 agrees at 7 bases. The CDR3 extends over 16 amino acids. CDR1 is SGHAT, CDR2 FQNNGV, per germline. Unmatched junction bases numbered 19, after V lost 8 bases and J lost 6 bases. CDR3 in DNA: TGTGCCAGCGGGCATCTAAGACAGGGATTGTCAGGCGAGCAGTACTTC. It codes for CASGHLRQGLSGEQYF.